This TCR beta chain originates from a study of blood T cell repertoires in COVID-19 (dated by TCRdb to about 2020). Regarding the research as a whole: The collaborator samples originated in the United States, Italy and Spain and spanned the acute and convalescent phases of COVID-19. The repertoires were released in a freely available public database meant as a resource for research on the immune response to SARS-CoV-2. The material from the prospective study consisted of cDNA or gDNA derived from T cells, B-cell-depleted T cells, or PBMCs. The samples were drawn from the first 160 participants of the ongoing ImmuneRACE study and from 950 to 1,500 subjects provided by 6 global collaborators. Nearly every sample came with metadata listing a de-identified subject ID, COVID-19 status, age in years and sex. HLA class I and class II types, where available, came from metadata supplied by the sample provider rather than from assay-based typing. Deeply sampled blood TCRbeta repertoires from subjects exposed to, actively infected with, or recovered from COVID-19 were included in the dataset. Study-wide findings and limitations: How much clinical and demographic metadata was included differed by source and by participant, and the metadata was provided uncurated.

Each collaborating institution followed its own protocols to collect whole blood in K2EDTA tubes. For TCRbeta analysis, collaborator samples were shipped as frozen whole blood, as isolated PBMCs, or as DNA extracted from either sample type. V lost 4 bases and J lost 0 bases, and the count of bases not matched to a germline gene is 13. CDR1 and CDR2, per the germline V gene, are SGHRS and YFSETQ. CDR3 length: 18 amino acids, cysteine to phenylalanine. Only CDR3 DNA remains: 54 bases, in frame from the first base. With regard to this clone: What this receptor recognizes is not known. No base quality information exists; no much larger clone differs at one position.

TCRbeta CDR3 regions were amplified from genomic DNA using the immunoSEQ Assay, a bias-controlled multiplex PCR. The authors' analysis ran thus. The number of nucleated cells in each sample was estimated by amplification of reference gene primers within the assay. To quantify the absolute abundance of each unique TCRbeta CDR3 rearrangement, sequence reads were collapsed and filtered. For each sample, productive Simpson clonality was calculated as the square root of Simpson's diversity index over productive rearrangements. TCRdb retrieved this table from immuneACCESS and kept in-frame rearrangements only. Not all clones are present; in checked studies, unresolved V genes account for under half, and no reason is known for the remainder. V, J and clone size reflect that table, while D and trimming were determined from the DNA. This sample has 400,000 to 550,000 clones in its table, and 85% to 90% of those were observed once. Jointly, the top ten make up more than 4% of the sample.

The specimen was peripheral blood. The sequence derives from a woman between 25 and 40 years old with acute or convalescent COVID-19. This chain joins TRBV5-1 to TRBJ2-3; TRBD1 fits 8 bases in the junction. CDR3 reads: CASSIRTQGVSSTDTQYF. Read as DNA, the sequence is TGCGCCAGCAGCATACGTACACAGGGGGTGTCGAGCACAGATACGCAGTATTTT. The entire variable domain, with the stretches around the CDR3 drawn from the reference TRBV5-1 and TRBJ2-3 proteins, is KAGVTQTPRYLIKTRGQQVTLSCSPISGHRSVSWYQQTPGQGLQFLFEYFSETQRNKGNFPGRFSGRQFSNSRSEMNVSTLELGDSALYLCASSIRTQGVSSTDTQYFGPGTRLTVL.